The clone carrying this T cell receptor beta chain has a handful of counts. Its target is not known. At one boundary the junction diverges from the germline segment, which might be a read error. This sample was taken from a study of blood T cells in healthy people across ages. Findings and limits, study-wide: Unknown donor CMV status possibly confounded expanded clonotype changes.

The authors ran a second PCR of 7 to 11 cycles using a sample-barcoded 5' primer and a J-beta primer mix. TCRdb re-derived calls from the 5' RACE reads in MiXCR, one entry per CDR3 protein. Of about 1 million distinct CDR3 sequences in the sample, 25% were seen once. These data are also associated with another study on T cells of mothers and their children. This second study notes: Every mother supplied over 8 million TCR beta CDR3 reads and every child around 3 million. Thymic selection molds TCR recombination products alike in related and unrelated pairs.

The sequence was obtained from a girl aged 2 to 9 in good health. The specimen sequenced was blood.

For the CDR3, the DNA is TGCAGTGCGCCGGGACCGAACACCGGGGAGCTGTCTTTT. Translation: CSAPGPNTGELSF. The V gene is TRBV20-1, the J gene TRBJ2-2; D might be TRBD1 or TRBD2, each matching 5 bases. Germline V CDR1 and CDR2: DFQATT, SNEGSKA (reference sequence). This CDR3 spans 13 amino acids.